Presented here are 5 T cell receptor beta chains from one specimen sequenced in a study of T cells after yellow fever vaccination (dated by TCRdb to about 2019). The library was obtained by 5' RACE. Sequenced using an Illumina HiSeq 2500. Through fastp at Q25 and MiXCR, TCRdb rebuilt clones from the public reads, retaining in-frame beta chains. Identical CDR3 proteins give one entry, which carries the most common genes and DNA. Here the sample has over 150,000 distinct CDR3 sequences; 6.2% occur a single time. About 2.8% of the sample lies in the top ten. The label giving this sample's treatment or condition can be read as: live attenuated yellow fever vaccine strain. The sample here was CD4+ T cells sorted from PBMCs, taken on the day of the first yellow fever vaccination. Source of these receptors: a man between 18 and 29 years old who received the YFV17D yellow fever vaccine.

This clonotype was seen at least ten times. Here the CDR3 reads CASSDGAQETQYF. In nucleotides, the CDR3 is TGTGCCAGCAGTGACGGGGCCCAAGAGACCCAGTACTTC. V usage is TRBV6-2 or TRBV6-3 and J usage is TRBJ2-5, with D possibly called TRBD1 or TRBD2 (5 bases each). V was shortened by 5 bases and J by 1 base, with 8 bases between the two germline ends. The CDR3 has 13 residues. Germline values: CDR1 MNHEY, CDR2 SVGEGT.

At least ten counts were recorded for this clonotype. This chain uses TRBV6-2 or TRBV6-3 with TRBJ2-1; 8 nucleotides agree with TRBD2. The CDR3 is 16 residues long. Germline values: CDR1 MNHEY, CDR2 SVGEGT. J lost 2 bases, V lost 5 bases, and 8 bases had no gene match. CDR3 residues: CASSRLTGGPYNEQFF. The CDR3 nucleotides are TGTGCCAGCAGTCGACTGACGGGGGGGCCCTACAATGAGCAGTTCTTC.

This clonotype was observed a handful of times. The chain uses TRBV27 and TRBJ2-2; D gene uncertain. From germline, CDR1 is MNHEY and CDR2 SMNVEV (reference sequence). Trimming left V 4 bases short and J 0 bases short, with 9 bases between. The CDR3 covers 15 residues. The CDR3 DNA follows: TGTGCCAGCAGTTGGGCGCTCGCGAACACCGGGGAGCTGTTTTTT. Its translation: CASSWALANTGELFF.

This clonotype was found a few times. This sequence joins TRBV30 and TRBJ1-4; possible D gene TRBD1, 5 bases. This CDR3 comprises 14 residues. Per germline, CDR1 GTSNPN and CDR2 SVGIG (reference sequence). Trimming stripped 6 bases from V and 3 bases from J, with 14 bases between. The CDR3 spells CACAIGTSNEKLFF. CDR3 in DNA: TGTGCCTGTGCCATCGGGACCTCTAATGAAAAACTGTTTTTT.

Ten or more counts support this clonotype. This chain uses TRBV7-9 with TRBJ1-1; the match to TRBD1 covers 7 bases. The CDR3 length is 16 residues. Germline V CDR1 and CDR2: SEHNR, FQNEAQ (reference sequence). V lost 4 bases and J lost 6; bases outside the gene matches: 14. CDR3 region: CASSSHLRTGKPEAFF. The CDR3 DNA reads as TGTGCCAGCAGCTCACACTTACGGACAGGAAAACCTGAAGCTTTCTTT. The full variable domain, its missing parts supplied by reference TRBV7-9 and TRBJ1-1, is DTGVSQNPRHKITKRGQNVTFRCDPISEHNRLYWYRQTLGQGPEFLTYFQNEAQLEKSRLLSDRFSAERPKGSFSTLEIQRTEQGDSAMYLCASSSHLRTGKPEAFFGQGTRLTVV.